These 17 T cell receptor beta chains originate from one sample sequenced in a study of cytomegalovirus exposure and HLA in healthy donors. It was with 60 Vbeta and 13 Jbeta primers that the PCR ran. Produced via immunoSEQ multiplex PCR; TCRdb's table is partial and in-frame only. The sample lists around 130,000 clones, 80% seen once, with 3% to 4% in the top ten. Sequenced input: PBMCs. The receptors stem from a male donor in good health and CMV-seronegative.

The chain uses TRBV9 and TRBJ2-7, with TRBD1 matching over 10 bases. In germline, CDR1 is SGDLS, CDR2 YYNGEE. The CDR3 has 16 residues. Trimming took 2 bases from V and 5 from J; bases not matched to a gene: 10. CDR3 amino acids: CASSVKTGQGYHEQYF. The CDR3 nucleotides read TGTGCCAGCAGCGTTAAGACGGGACAGGGGTACCACGAGCAGTACTTC.

The rearrangement joins TRBV6-4 to TRBJ2-2, with 8 positions matching TRBD2. CDR3 length: 16 residues. Trimming took 7 bases from V and 4 from J; bases not matched to a gene: 11. The germline V gene encodes CDR1 MRHNA and CDR2 SNTAGT. The CDR3 DNA reads as TGTGCCAGCATACCTAGCGGGCCCGTCGCCACCGGGGAGCTGTTTTTT. Translating gives CASIPSGPVATGELFF.

The chain carries TRBV7-9 and TRBJ2-1; 9 nucleotides match TRBD2. The CDR3 is 16 amino acids. Germline CDR1 reads SEHNR; CDR2 reads FQNEAQ (reference sequence). The V and J ends lost 1 base and 5 bases, in that order; junction bases with no gene match: 6. The CDR3 reads CASSLGPSGIDNEQFF. The DNA of the CDR3 is TGTGCCAGCAGCTTAGGTCCTAGCGGGATAGACAATGAGCAGTTCTTC.

The V call is TRBV4-3, the J call TRBJ1-4; no firm D call. Germline CDR1 is LGHNA and CDR2 is YSLEER. There are 15 residues in the CDR3. Trimming shortened V by 0 bases and J by 13 bases, and 18 bases separated the two germline ends. The CDR3: CASSQDGRRGSGLFF. CDR3 nucleotide sequence: TGCGCCAGCAGCCAAGATGGACGGCGCGGGTCAGGACTGTTTTTT.

This sequence joins TRBV30 and TRBJ2-2; 8 bases fit TRBD1. V was pared by 3 bases and J by 8 bases, with 5 bases of the junction left unmatched. This CDR3 is built from 13 residues. The V gene's germline CDR1 is GTSNPN and CDR2 SVGIG (reference sequence). The CDR3 nucleotides are TGTGCCTGGAGAGACAGGGGTGGAGGGGAGCTGTTTTTT. This sequence encodes CAWRDRGGGELFF.

This chain joins TRBV15 and TRBJ2-1; 9 bases line up with TRBD2. CDR3 length equals 21 residues. Losses at the gene ends were 2 bases for V and 0 bases for J; bases not matched to a gene: 17. Germline V gene data show CDR1 as LNHNV and CDR2 as YYDKDF (reference sequence). The CDR3 DNA sequence: TGTGCCACCAGCAGAATTGACAGGGTGGGACTAGCAGGCCTCTCCTACAATGAGCAGTTCTTC. This translates into CATSRIDRVGLAGLSYNEQFF.

This clone showed up just a few times. The chain links TRBV6-6 to TRBJ2-7; 7 bases fit TRBD2. V was pared by 2 bases and J by 6 bases, with 7 bases of the junction left unmatched. CDR3 length: 14 amino acids. Germline V gene lookup returns CDR1 MNHNY and CDR2 SVGAGI (reference sequence). CDR3 coding DNA: TGTGCCAGCAGTTACCCGCCCGGGGGGACCGAGCAGTACTTC. Its translation is CASSYPPGGTEQYF.

V is TRBV19 and J is TRBJ1-6; unclear D gene. V dropped 3 bases and J dropped 6 bases, with 3 bases sitting between them. The germline CDR1 and CDR2 sequences are LNHDA and SQIVND (reference sequence). CDR3 length: 12 residues. The CDR3 DNA is TGTGCCAGTAGTATCGGTAATTCACCCCTCCACTTT. As protein: CASSIGNSPLHF.

Comments on this clone: One end of the junction is discordant with germline, which a read error may explain. This chain links TRBV18 with TRBJ1-2; D unclear. This CDR3 region has 13 residues. Germline CDR1 reads KGHSH; CDR2 reads LQKENI. The CDR3 sequence: CASSRQQNIDGDF. CDR3 sequence (DNA): TGTGCCAGCTCCCGCCAACAGAATATCGACGGGGACTTC.

This clone was observed a single time. V gene TRBV5-5 combines with J gene TRBJ2-7; 11 positions agree with TRBD1. Losses at the gene ends were 3 bases for V and 6 bases for J; bases not matched to a gene: 2. Germline V gives CDR1 SGHKS, CDR2 YYEKEE (reference sequence). This CDR3 contains 13 residues. The CDR3: CASSSGTGGEQYF. The CDR3 DNA reads TGTGCCAGCAGCTCAGGGACAGGGGGCGAGCAGTACTTC.

V is TRBV5-1 and J is TRBJ1-3, with 9 positions matching TRBD1. The CDR3 length is 15 residues. After removal of 4 bases from V and 2 bases from J, the junction contained 4 bases not matched to a gene. Per germline, CDR1 SGHRS and CDR2 YFSETQ. The CDR3 sequence is CASSPWTGAGNTIYF. CDR3 DNA sequence: TGCGCCAGCAGCCCCTGGACAGGGGCTGGAAACACCATATATTTT.

V gene TRBV2 combines with J gene TRBJ2-3, with a weak D call TRBD1 (5 bases). In germline, CDR1 is SNHLY, CDR2 FYNNEI. V was clipped by 6 bases and J by 2 bases, with 15 bases between them. The CDR3 sequence is 15 residues long. The CDR3 loop is CASSTGGAATDTQYF. CDR3 nucleotides: TGTGCCAGCAGCACCGGTGGGGCGGCCACAGATACGCAGTATTTT.

The chain has TRBV5-4 and TRBJ1-6; 8 nucleotides align to TRBD1. With 4 bases clipped from V and 1 base from J, the junction kept 7 bases outside the gene matches. The CDR3 sequence is 17 residues long. Germline lookup yields CDR1 SGHNT and CDR2 YYREEE (reference sequence). CDR3 nucleotides: TGTGCCAGCAGCCGGACAGGGATAGGATCCTATAATTCACCCCTCCACTTT. As protein: CASSRTGIGSYNSPLHF.

The CDR3 here is CASSQAGVYGYTF. The DNA for the CDR3 is TGCGCCAGCAGCCAGGCAGGGGTCTATGGCTACACCTTC. V is TRBV4-1 and J is TRBJ1-2; weak D call: TRBD1 (6 bases). Between the trimmed V and J ends, which lost 3 bases and 4 bases, there was a span of 9 bases. The CDR3 runs 13 residues. Germline CDR1 MGHRA, CDR2 YSYEKL.

This clone has just a few counts. The V call is TRBV29-1, the J call TRBJ2-3, with 7 bases that match TRBD1. The length of the CDR3 is 15 residues. Germline V gene data show CDR1 as SQVTM and CDR2 as ANQGSEA. With V trimmed by 8 bases and J by 0 bases, 11 bases remained unmatched. Here the CDR3 DNA reads TGCAGCATCAGACAGGGAGTAACGAGCACAGATACGCAGTATTTT. Amino acid sequence: CSIRQGVTSTDTQYF.

The rearrangement uses TRBV11-2 and TRBJ2-1; TRBD1 matches at 8 bases. The J segment lost 9 bases and the V segment lost 0 bases, leaving 1 base of the junction unmatched. The CDR3 runs 13 residues. The germline V gene encodes CDR1 SGHAT and CDR2 FQNNGV. CDR3 sequence reads: CASSLDRGREQFF. CDR3 coding DNA: TGTGCCAGCAGCTTAGACAGGGGGCGTGAGCAGTTCTTC.

This chain connects TRBV18 to TRBJ1-3; D might be TRBD1 (6 bases). The CDR3 has 14 amino acids. Trimming removed 6 bases at V and 2 bases at J, with 11 bases between. The germline CDR1 and CDR2 sequences are KGHSH and LQKENI. This CDR3 is CASSQGQAGNTIYF. CDR3 sequence (DNA): TGTGCCAGCTCCCAGGGACAAGCTGGAAACACCATATATTTT.